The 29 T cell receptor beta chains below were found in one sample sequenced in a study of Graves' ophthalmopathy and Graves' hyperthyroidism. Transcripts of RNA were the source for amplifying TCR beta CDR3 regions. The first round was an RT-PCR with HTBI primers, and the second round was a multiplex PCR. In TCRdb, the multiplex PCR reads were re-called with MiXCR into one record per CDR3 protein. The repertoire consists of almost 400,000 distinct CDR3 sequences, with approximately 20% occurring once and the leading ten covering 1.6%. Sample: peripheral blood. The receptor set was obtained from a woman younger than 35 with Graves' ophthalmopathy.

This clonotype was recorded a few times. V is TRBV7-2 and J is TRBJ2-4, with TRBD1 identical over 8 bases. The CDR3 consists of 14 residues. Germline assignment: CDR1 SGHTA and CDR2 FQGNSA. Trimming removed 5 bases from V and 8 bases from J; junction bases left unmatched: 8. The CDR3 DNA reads TGTGCCAGCAGCCCGGGACAGGTTGGGGACATTCAGTACTTC. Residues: CASSPGQVGDIQYF. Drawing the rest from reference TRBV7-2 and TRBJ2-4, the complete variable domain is GAGVSQSPSNKVTEKGKDVELRCDPISGHTALYWYRQSLGQGLEFLIYFQGNSAPDKSGLPSDRFSAERTGGSVSTLTIQRTQQEDSAVYLCASSPGQVGDIQYFGAGTRLSVL.

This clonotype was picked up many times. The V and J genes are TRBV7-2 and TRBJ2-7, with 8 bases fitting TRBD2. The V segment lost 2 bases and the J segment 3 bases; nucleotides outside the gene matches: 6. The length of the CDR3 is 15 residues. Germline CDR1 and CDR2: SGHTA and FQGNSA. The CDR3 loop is CASSLRTSPLYEQYF. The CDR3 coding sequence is TGTGCCAGCAGCTTACGGACTAGCCCTCTCTACGAGCAGTACTTC.

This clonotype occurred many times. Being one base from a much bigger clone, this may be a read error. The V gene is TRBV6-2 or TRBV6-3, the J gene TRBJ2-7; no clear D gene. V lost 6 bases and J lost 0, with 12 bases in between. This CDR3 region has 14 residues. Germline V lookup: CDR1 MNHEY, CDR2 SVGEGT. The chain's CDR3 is CASSSRPSSYEQYF. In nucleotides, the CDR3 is TGTGCCAGCAGCTCACGCCCCAGCTCCTACGAGCAGTACTTC.

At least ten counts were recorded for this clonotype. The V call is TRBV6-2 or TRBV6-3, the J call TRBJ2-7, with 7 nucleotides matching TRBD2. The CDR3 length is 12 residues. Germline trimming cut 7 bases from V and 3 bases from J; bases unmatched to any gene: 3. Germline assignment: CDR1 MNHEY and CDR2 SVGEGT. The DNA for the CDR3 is TGTGCCAGCACGCGGGACTACTACGAGCAGTACTTC. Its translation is CASTRDYYEQYF.

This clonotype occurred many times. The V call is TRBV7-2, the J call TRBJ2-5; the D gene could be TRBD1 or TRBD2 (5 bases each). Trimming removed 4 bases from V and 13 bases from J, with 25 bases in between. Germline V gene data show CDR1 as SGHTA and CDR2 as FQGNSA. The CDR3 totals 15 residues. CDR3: CASSSKRTVRDPRYF. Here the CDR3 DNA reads TGTGCCAGCAGCTCCAAGAGGACGGTGAGGGACCCCCGGTACTTC.

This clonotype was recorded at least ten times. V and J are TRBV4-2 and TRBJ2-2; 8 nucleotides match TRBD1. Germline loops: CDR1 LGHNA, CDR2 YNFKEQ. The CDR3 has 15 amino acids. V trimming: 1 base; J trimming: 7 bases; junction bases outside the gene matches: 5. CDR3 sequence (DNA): TGTGCCAGCAGCCAAGTCAGGGGGCAGGTCGGGGAGCTGTTTTTT. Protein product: CASSQVRGQVGELFF.

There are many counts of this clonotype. The CDR3 protein is CASSLGGGRSNQPQHF. In DNA, the CDR3 is TGTGCCAGCAGCTTAGGGGGGGGGAGAAGCAATCAGCCCCAGCATTTT. The V gene is TRBV11-2, the J gene TRBJ1-5; the D gene is possibly TRBD1 (5 bases). This CDR3 region has 16 residues. V was clipped by 1 base and J by 1 base, with 11 bases between them. Germline CDR1 SGHAT, CDR2 FQNNGV.

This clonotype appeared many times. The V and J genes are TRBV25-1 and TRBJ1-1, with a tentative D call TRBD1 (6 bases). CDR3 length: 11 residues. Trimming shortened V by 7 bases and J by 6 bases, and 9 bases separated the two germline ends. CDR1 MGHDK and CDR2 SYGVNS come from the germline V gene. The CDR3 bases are TGTGCCAGCATTGGACAGCCTGAAGCTTTCTTT. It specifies CASIGQPEAFF.

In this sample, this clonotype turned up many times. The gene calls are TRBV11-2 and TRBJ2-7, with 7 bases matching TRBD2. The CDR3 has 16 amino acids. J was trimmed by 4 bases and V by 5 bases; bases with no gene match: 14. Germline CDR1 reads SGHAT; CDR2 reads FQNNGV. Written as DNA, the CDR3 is TGTGCCAGCAGCCTCCTTTGGGCGGGAGAAAAGTACGAGCAGTACTTC. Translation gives CASSLLWAGEKYEQYF.

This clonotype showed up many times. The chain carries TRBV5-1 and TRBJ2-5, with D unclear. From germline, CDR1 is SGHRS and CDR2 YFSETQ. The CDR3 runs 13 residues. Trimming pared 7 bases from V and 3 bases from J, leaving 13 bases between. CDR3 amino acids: CASRPSVEETQYF. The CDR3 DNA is TGCGCCAGCCGTCCCTCTGTGGAAGAGACCCAGTACTTC. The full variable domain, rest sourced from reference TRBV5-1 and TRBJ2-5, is KAGVTQTPRYLIKTRGQQVTLSCSPISGHRSVSWYQQTPGQGLQFLFEYFSETQRNKGNFPGRFSGRQFSNSRSEMNVSTLELGDSALYLCASRPSVEETQYFGPGTRLLVL.

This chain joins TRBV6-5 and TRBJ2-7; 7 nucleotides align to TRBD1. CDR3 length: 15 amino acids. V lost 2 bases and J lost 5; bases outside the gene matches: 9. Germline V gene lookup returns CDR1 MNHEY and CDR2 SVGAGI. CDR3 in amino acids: CASSYPGQPLNEQYF. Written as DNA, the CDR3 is TGTGCCAGCAGTTACCCGGGACAGCCGTTGAACGAGCAGTACTTC.

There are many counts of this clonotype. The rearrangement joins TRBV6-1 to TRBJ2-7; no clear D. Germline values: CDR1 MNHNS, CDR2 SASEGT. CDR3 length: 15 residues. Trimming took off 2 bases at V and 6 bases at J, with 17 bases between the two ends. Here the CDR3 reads CASSEIGRLRGEQYF. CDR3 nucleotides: TGTGCCAGCAGTGAAATCGGTAGATTACGCGGCGAGCAGTACTTC.

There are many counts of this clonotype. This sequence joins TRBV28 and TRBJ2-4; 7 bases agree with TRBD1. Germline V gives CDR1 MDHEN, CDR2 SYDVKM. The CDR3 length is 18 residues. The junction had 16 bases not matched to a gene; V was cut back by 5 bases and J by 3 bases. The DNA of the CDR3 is TGTGCCAGCAGTACCTACCTCGACAGGGCATTCAGCAAAAACATTCAGTACTTC. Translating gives CASSTYLDRAFSKNIQYF.

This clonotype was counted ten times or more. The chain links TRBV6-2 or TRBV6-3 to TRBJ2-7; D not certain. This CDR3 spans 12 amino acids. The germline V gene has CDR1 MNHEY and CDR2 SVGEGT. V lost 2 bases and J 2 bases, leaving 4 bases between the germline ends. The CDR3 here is CASSYGTYEQYF. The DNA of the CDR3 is TGTGCCAGCAGTTACGGTACCTACGAGCAGTACTTC.

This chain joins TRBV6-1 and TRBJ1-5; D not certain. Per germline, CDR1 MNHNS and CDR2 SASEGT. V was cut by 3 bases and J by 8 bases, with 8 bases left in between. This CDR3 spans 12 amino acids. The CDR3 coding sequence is TGTGCCAGCAGTGACCTCGTCAAGCCCCAGCATTTT. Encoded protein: CASSDLVKPQHF.

The DNA for the CDR3 is TGTGCCAGCTCACCAGTAAGGAGAGATATGAACACTGAAGCTTTCTTT. It translates to CASSPVRRDMNTEAFF. The chain has TRBV18 and TRBJ1-1; D not resolved. The CDR3 totals 16 residues. Looked up from germline, CDR1 is KGHSH and CDR2 is LQKENI. V shed 2 bases and J shed 0 bases, with 13 bases lying between them.

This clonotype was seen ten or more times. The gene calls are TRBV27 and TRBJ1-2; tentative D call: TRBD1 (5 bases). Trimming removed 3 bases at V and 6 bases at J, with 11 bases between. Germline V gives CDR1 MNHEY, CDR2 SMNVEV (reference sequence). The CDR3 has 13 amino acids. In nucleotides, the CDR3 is TGTGCCAGCAGTTTTAGGCAGGGCGATGGCTACACCTTC. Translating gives CASSFRQGDGYTF.

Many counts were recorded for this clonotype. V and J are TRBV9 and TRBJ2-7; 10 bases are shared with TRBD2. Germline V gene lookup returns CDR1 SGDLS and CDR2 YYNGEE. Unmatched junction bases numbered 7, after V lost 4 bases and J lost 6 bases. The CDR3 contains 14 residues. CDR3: CASSLTSGTSEQYF. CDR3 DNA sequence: TGTGCCAGCAGCCTTACTAGCGGGACAAGCGAGCAGTACTTC.

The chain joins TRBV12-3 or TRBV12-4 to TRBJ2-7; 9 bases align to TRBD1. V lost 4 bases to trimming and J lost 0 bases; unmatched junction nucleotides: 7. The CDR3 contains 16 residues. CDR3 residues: CASSWGDRVSSYEQYF. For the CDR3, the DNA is TGTGCCAGCAGTTGGGGGGACAGGGTTTCCTCCTACGAGCAGTACTTC.

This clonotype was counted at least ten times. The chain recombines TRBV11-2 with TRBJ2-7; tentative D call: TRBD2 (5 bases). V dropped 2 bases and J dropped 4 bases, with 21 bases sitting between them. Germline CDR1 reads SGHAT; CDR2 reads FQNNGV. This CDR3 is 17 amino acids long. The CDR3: CASSLSSLGDEEYEQYF. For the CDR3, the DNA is TGTGCCAGCAGCTTATCCTCGCTCGGGGATGAGGAATACGAGCAGTACTTC.

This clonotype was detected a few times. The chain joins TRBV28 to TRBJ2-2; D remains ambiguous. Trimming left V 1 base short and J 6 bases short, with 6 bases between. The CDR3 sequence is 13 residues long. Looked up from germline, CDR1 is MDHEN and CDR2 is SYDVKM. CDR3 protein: CASSLFSAGELFF. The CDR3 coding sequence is TGTGCCAGCAGTTTATTTTCCGCCGGGGAGCTGTTTTTT. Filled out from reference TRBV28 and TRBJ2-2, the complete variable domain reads DVKVTQSSRYLVKRTGEKVFLECVQDMDHENMFWYRQDPGLGLRLIYFSYDVKMKEKGDIPEGYSVSREKKERFSLILESASTNQTSMYLCASSLFSAGELFFGEGSRLTVL.

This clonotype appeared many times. The CDR3 loop is CASSQEEGPQPQHF. Written as DNA, the CDR3 is TGCGCCAGCAGCCAAGAAGAGGGCCCTCAGCCCCAGCATTTT. This chain links TRBV4-3 with TRBJ1-5, with D unresolved. With 0 bases removed from V and 6 bases from J, the gap between germline ends came to 9 bases. CDR1 and CDR2 from the germline V gene are LGHNA and YSLEER. This CDR3 is 14 amino acids long.

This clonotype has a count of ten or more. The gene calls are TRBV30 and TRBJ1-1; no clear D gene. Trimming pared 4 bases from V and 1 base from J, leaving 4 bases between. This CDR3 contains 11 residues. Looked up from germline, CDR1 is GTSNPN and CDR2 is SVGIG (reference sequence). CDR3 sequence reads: CAWTRNTEAFF. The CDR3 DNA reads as TGTGCCTGGACAAGGAACACTGAAGCTTTCTTT. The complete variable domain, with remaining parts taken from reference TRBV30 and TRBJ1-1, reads SQTIHQWPATLVQPVGSPLSLECTVEGTSNPNLYWYRQAAGRGLQLLFYSVGIGQISSEVPQNLSASRPQDRQFILSSKKLLLSDSGFYLCAWTRNTEAFFGQGTRLTVV.

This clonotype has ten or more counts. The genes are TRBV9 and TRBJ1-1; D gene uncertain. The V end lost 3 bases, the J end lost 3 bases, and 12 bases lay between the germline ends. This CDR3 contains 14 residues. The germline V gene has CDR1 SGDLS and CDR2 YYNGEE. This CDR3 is CASSAPGEDTEAFF. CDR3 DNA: TGTGCCAGCAGCGCCCCGGGCGAGGACACTGAAGCTTTCTTT.

CDR3 residues: CASSLRSPLHF. The CDR3 nucleotides read TGTGCCAGCAGTTTAAGATCACCCCTCCACTTT. The chain links TRBV28 to TRBJ1-6, with D uncertain. Trimming left V 2 bases short and J 10 bases short, with 3 bases between. This CDR3 comprises 11 residues. Germline values: CDR1 MDHEN, CDR2 SYDVKM.

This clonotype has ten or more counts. The CDR3 loop is CASSRPRQGNTGELFF. In DNA form, the CDR3 reads TGCGCCAGCAGCCGGCCCCGACAGGGGAACACCGGGGAGCTGTTTTTT. V gene TRBV4-3 combines with J gene TRBJ2-2; 7 nucleotides align to TRBD1. Trimming removed 4 bases from V and 1 base from J; junction bases left unmatched: 6. Looked up from germline, CDR1 is LGHNA and CDR2 is YSLEER. CDR3 length equals 16 residues.

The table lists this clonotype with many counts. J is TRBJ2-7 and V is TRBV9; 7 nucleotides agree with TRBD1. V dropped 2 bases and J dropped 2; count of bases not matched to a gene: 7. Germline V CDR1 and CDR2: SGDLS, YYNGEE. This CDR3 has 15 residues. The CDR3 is CASSVRTGLTYEQYF. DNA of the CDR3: TGTGCCAGCAGCGTTAGGACAGGCCTCACCTACGAGCAGTACTTC.

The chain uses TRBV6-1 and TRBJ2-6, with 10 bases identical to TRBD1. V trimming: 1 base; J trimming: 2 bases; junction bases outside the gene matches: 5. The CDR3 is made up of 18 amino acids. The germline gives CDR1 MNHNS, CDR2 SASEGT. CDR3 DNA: TGTGCCAGCAGTGAAGGGGGACAGGGGCTGGCTGGGGCCAACGTCCTGACTTTC. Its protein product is CASSEGGQGLAGANVLTF.

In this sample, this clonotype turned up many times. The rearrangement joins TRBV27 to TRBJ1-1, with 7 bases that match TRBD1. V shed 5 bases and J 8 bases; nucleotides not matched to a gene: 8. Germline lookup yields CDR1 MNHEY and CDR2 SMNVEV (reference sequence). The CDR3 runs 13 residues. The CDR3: CASSQHDRVEAFF. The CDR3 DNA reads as TGTGCCAGCAGTCAACACGACAGGGTCGAAGCTTTCTTT.